The next 27 T cell receptor beta chains were all read from a single sample in a study of radiotherapy plus CTLA-4 blockade in lung cancer. Assay used: immunoSEQ multiplex PCR; TCRdb lists only in-frame clones, some missing. This sample carries about 45,000 clones, about 72% of them seen once, and the ten largest clones take just under 8.5%. Sequenced material: peripheral blood, taken from a patient treated with radiotherapy plus ipilimumab. All receptors derive from a human donor with non-small cell lung cancer who had stable disease on radiotherapy plus ipilimumab.

The rearrangement uses TRBV15 and TRBJ2-1; D may be TRBD1 or TRBD2 (5 bases each). With 0 bases removed from V and 11 bases from J, the gap between germline ends came to 17 bases. The CDR3 is 15 residues long. Germline V gene data show CDR1 as LNHNV and CDR2 as YYDKDF (reference sequence). The chain's CDR3 is CATSRDRDGSVQQFF. As DNA, the CDR3 is TGTGCCACCAGCAGAGATAGGGACGGATCAGTTCAGCAGTTCTTC.

V gene TRBV6-1 combines with J gene TRBJ2-7; 9 bases map to TRBD1. This CDR3 has 15 amino acids. In germline, CDR1 is MNHNS, CDR2 SASEGT. The trim removed 6 bases at V and 4 bases at J, leaving 10 bases unmatched. This chain's CDR3 is CASSSTTGGVYEQYV. The CDR3 region has the DNA TGTGCCAGCAGCTCCACGACAGGGGGTGTTTACGAGCAGTACGTC.

The chain uses TRBV2 and TRBJ1-6; maybe TRBD1 (5 bases). V was trimmed by 4 bases and J by 7 bases, leaving 14 bases between them. The CDR3 runs 15 residues. Germline assignment: CDR1 SNHLY and CDR2 FYNNEI. The CDR3 region has the DNA TGTGCCAGCAGTGGCTCAACAGGAGCGAATTCACCCCTCCACTTT. This translates into CASSGSTGANSPLHF.

This clone was seen a handful of times. V and J are TRBV10-3 and TRBJ2-7, with 7 nucleotides matching TRBD2. Trimming took 5 bases from V and 2 from J; bases not matched to a gene: 3. This CDR3 is 13 amino acids long. The germline V gene has CDR1 ENHRY and CDR2 SYGVKD. CDR3 loop: CAISSGTTYEQYF. DNA of the CDR3: TGTGCCATCAGTTCCGGGACTACCTACGAGCAGTACTTC.

V gene TRBV11-2 combines with J gene TRBJ2-2; tentatively, D is TRBD1 or TRBD2 (6 bases each). This CDR3 has 13 residues. V dropped 6 bases and J dropped 6 bases, with 11 bases sitting between them. Germline V CDR1 and CDR2: SGHAT, FQNNGV. CDR3 coding DNA: TGTGCCAGCAGGCCCGGGGGCCCCGGGGAGCTGTTTTTT. Encoded protein: CASRPGGPGELFF.

The V call is TRBV7-2, the J call TRBJ1-5, with TRBD1 identical over 7 bases. The CDR3 contains 15 residues. Germline CDR1 SGHTA, CDR2 FQGNSA. V lost 6 bases, J lost 1 base, and 6 bases stayed unmatched. The CDR3 loop is CASSLSGGSNQPQHF. The CDR3, as DNA: TGTGCCAGCAGTTTATCAGGGGGAAGCAATCAGCCCCAGCATTTT. Full variable domain (remainder filled in from reference TRBV7-2 and TRBJ1-5): GAGVSQSPSNKVTEKGKDVELRCDPISGHTALYWYRQSLGQGLEFLIYFQGNSAPDKSGLPSDRFSAERTGGSVSTLTIQRTQQEDSAVYLCASSLSGGSNQPQHFGDGTRLSIL.

The rearrangement joins TRBV5-4 to TRBJ2-5; 9 bases match TRBD1. The CDR3 contains 15 residues. V was clipped by 4 bases and J by 5 bases; unmatched bases: 9. The germline V gene encodes CDR1 SGHNT and CDR2 YYREEE (reference sequence). CDR3 bases: TGTGCCAGCAGCCCTGTAGGGACAGGGACGGAGACCCAGTACTTC. It translates to CASSPVGTGTETQYF.

The chain uses TRBV7-8 and TRBJ1-6, with D hard to call. Looked up from germline, CDR1 is SGHVS and CDR2 is FQNEAQ. The V end was cut by 3 bases, the J end by 10 bases, with 13 bases between. This CDR3 has 14 amino acids. CDR3 sequence (DNA): TGTGCCAGCAGCTTTGAAGACCCGAGATCACCCCTCCACTTT. As protein: CASSFEDPRSPLHF.

The chain joins TRBV4-3 to TRBJ2-7, with D possibly being TRBD1 (6 bases). The CDR3 extends over 16 amino acids. Germline V lookup: CDR1 LGHNA, CDR2 YSLEER. V lost 0 bases, J lost 1 base, and 13 bases lay in between. The CDR3 nucleotides are TGCGCCAGCAGCCAAGAAATACAGGGCTTATCCTACGAGCAGTACTTC. This gives the protein CASSQEIQGLSYEQYF.

CDR3 region: CASSLGGARTFF. CDR3 DNA sequence: TGTGCCAGCAGTTTAGGAGGGGCCCGAACTTTCTTT. The chain employs TRBV28 and TRBJ1-1, with D possibly matching TRBD1 (5 bases). Germline CDR1 is MDHEN and CDR2 is SYDVKM. V was cut by 2 bases and J by 12 bases, with 13 bases left in between. There are 12 residues in the CDR3.

The chain uses TRBV5-5 and TRBJ1-2, with D hard to call. Germline values: CDR1 SGHKS, CDR2 YYEKEE (reference sequence). Trimming pared 4 bases from V and 8 bases from J, leaving 18 bases between. This CDR3 has 14 amino acids. CDR3 nucleotides: TGTGCCAGCAGCATCGCCCGAGCCGGTGGGGGCTACACCTTC. This sequence encodes CASSIARAGGGYTF.

The rearrangement joins TRBV2 to TRBJ1-2, with 12 bases identical to TRBD1. In germline, CDR1 is SNHLY, CDR2 FYNNEI. This CDR3 region has 13 residues. V was pared by 3 bases and J by 7 bases, with 0 bases of the junction left unmatched. For the CDR3, the DNA is TGTGCCAGCAGTGAGGGACAGGGGGCTGGCTACACCTTC. Residues: CASSEGQGAGYTF.

The chain combines TRBV28 with TRBJ1-2; the D is unclear. V was trimmed by 4 bases and J by 9 bases, leaving 9 bases between them. The germline CDR1 and CDR2 sequences are MDHEN and SYDVKM. The CDR3 covers 11 residues. The DNA of the CDR3 is TGTGCCAGCAGTTCCACTAGGAGCTACACCTTC. Its protein product is CASSSTRSYTF.

The V and J genes are TRBV7-2 and TRBJ2-5; D is unclear. Between the trimmed V and J ends, which lost 5 bases and 5 bases, there was a span of 15 bases. Germline loops: CDR1 SGHTA, CDR2 FQGNSA. This CDR3 region has 14 residues. The CDR3 reads CASSAEPVVETQYF. DNA of the CDR3: TGTGCCAGCAGCGCAGAGCCGGTTGTGGAGACCCAGTACTTC. The full variable domain, in which reference TRBV7-2 and TRBJ2-5 provide the parts outside the CDR3, is GAGVSQSPSNKVTEKGKDVELRCDPISGHTALYWYRQSLGQGLEFLIYFQGNSAPDKSGLPSDRFSAERTGGSVSTLTIQRTQQEDSAVYLCASSAEPVVETQYFGPGTRLLVL.

CDR3 DNA sequence: TGTGCCAGCAGCTCGCCGGGACAGTCTTACAATGAGCAGTTCTTC. It is translated as CASSSPGQSYNEQFF. The gene calls are TRBV5-4 and TRBJ2-1, with 7 bases aligning to TRBD1. The junction had 7 bases not matched to a gene; V was cut back by 3 bases and J by 4 bases. The germline CDR1 and CDR2 sequences are SGHNT and YYREEE (reference sequence). The CDR3 covers 15 residues.

This chain links TRBV6-5 with TRBJ1-1; D remains ambiguous. Deletions cut 10 bases from V and 1 base from J, with 13 bases between. This CDR3 comprises 13 residues. Germline assignment: CDR1 MNHEY and CDR2 SVGAGI. CDR3 coding DNA: TGTGCCATCCGGGGTTTTGGGAACACTGAAGCTTTCTTT. Translation gives CAIRGFGNTEAFF.

The chain carries TRBV5-1 and TRBJ1-2; unclear D gene. The ends were cut back, 5 bases at V and 2 bases at J, with 7 bases in the middle. The germline V gene encodes CDR1 SGHRS and CDR2 YFSETQ. The CDR3 runs to 12 residues. The CDR3: CASRDGNYGYTF. The CDR3 bases are TGCGCCAGCAGGGACGGGAACTATGGCTACACCTTC.

The J gene is TRBJ2-5, the V gene TRBV11-2; 9 bases are shared with TRBD1. This CDR3 region has 15 residues. Germline CDR1 is SGHAT and CDR2 is FQNNGV. V lost 4 bases and J lost 2; bases outside the gene matches: 5. The CDR3 protein is CASSYGQGRQETQYF. Here the CDR3 DNA reads TGTGCCAGCAGCTACGGACAGGGGAGGCAAGAGACCCAGTACTTC.

This rearrangement joins TRBV2 to TRBJ2-2; no clear D. With 6 bases removed from V and 2 bases from J, the gap between germline ends came to 7 bases. This CDR3 is built from 13 residues. CDR1 and CDR2 from the germline V gene are SNHLY and FYNNEI. The CDR3, as DNA: TGTGCCAGCAGGCCTTACAACACCGGGGAGCTGTTTTTT. It specifies CASRPYNTGELFF.

The CDR3 region is CASRHDREGNQPQHF. CDR3 bases: TGCGCCAGCAGACACGACCGGGAGGGCAATCAGCCCCAGCATTTT. This chain links TRBV10-2 with TRBJ1-5; no clear D gene. The V end lost 6 bases, the J end lost 2 bases, and 14 bases lay between the germline ends. CDR1 and CDR2 (germline): WSHSY, SAAADI. This CDR3 comprises 15 residues.

The chain couples TRBV9 to TRBJ1-1; 9 bases fit TRBD1. This CDR3 has 14 residues. CDR1 and CDR2 (germline): SGDLS, YYNGEE. Unmatched junction bases numbered 3, after V lost 1 base and J lost 5 bases. The CDR3 region has the DNA TGTGCCAGCAGCGTATTGACAGGGGGGACTGAAGCTTTCTTT. This translates into CASSVLTGGTEAFF.

This clone has just a few counts. The V gene is TRBV7-2, the J gene TRBJ1-6; 8 bases fit TRBD1. Germline CDR1 is SGHTA and CDR2 is FQGNSA. This CDR3 has 15 amino acids. V was clipped by 6 bases and J by 9 bases; unmatched bases: 10. The CDR3 is CASSLGAGGGSPLHF. In nucleotides, the CDR3 is TGTGCCAGCAGTCTGGGGGCAGGGGGCGGTTCACCCCTCCACTTT. The entire variable domain, with the rest obtained from reference TRBV7-2 and TRBJ1-6, is as follows: GAGVSQSPSNKVTEKGKDVELRCDPISGHTALYWYRQSLGQGLEFLIYFQGNSAPDKSGLPSDRFSAERTGGSVSTLTIQRTQQEDSAVYLCASSLGAGGGSPLHFGNGTRLTVT.

The V gene is TRBV10-2, the J gene TRBJ2-3; TRBD2 agrees at 8 bases. The CDR3 runs to 15 residues. Germline-derived CDR1 and CDR2 are WSHSY and SAAADI. The V and J ends lost 8 bases and 6 bases, in that order; junction bases with no gene match: 13. CDR3 nucleotides: TGCGCCAGCGGAACGCCGGGGGGGCAATCCGATACGCAGTATTTT. It specifies CASGTPGGQSDTQYF.

The chain uses TRBV7-9 and TRBJ1-1; D not resolved. The CDR3 loop spans 14 amino acids. Trimming stripped 1 base from V and 1 base from J, with 7 bases between. Germline lookup yields CDR1 SEHNR and CDR2 FQNEAQ (reference sequence). CDR3 in amino acids: CASSLGTANTEAFF. The CDR3 DNA sequence: TGTGCCAGCAGCTTAGGCACAGCGAACACTGAAGCTTTCTTT.

The rearrangement uses TRBV6-5 and TRBJ1-4; perhaps TRBD1 as D (5 bases). V lost 0 bases, J lost 7 bases, and 12 bases lay in between. This CDR3 contains 15 residues. Germline CDR1 MNHEY, CDR2 SVGAGI. The CDR3 bases are TGTGCCAGCAGTTACTCGACGGGGCTGGTTGAAAAACTGTTTTTT. Amino acid sequence: CASSYSTGLVEKLFF.

The rearrangement joins TRBV5-1 to TRBJ2-3; D is tentatively TRBD1 or TRBD2 (5 bases each). Trimming took 2 bases from V and 4 from J, leaving 17 bases between them. The CDR3 contains 16 residues. Germline lookup yields CDR1 SGHRS and CDR2 YFSETQ. The CDR3 coding sequence is TGCGCCAGCAGCTTCCTCGGGTCCGGGGCTTCAGATACGCAGTATTTT. Its translation is CASSFLGSGASDTQYF.

The chain is built from TRBV4-1 and TRBJ1-2; D unresolved. Germline V gives CDR1 MGHRA, CDR2 YSYEKL. Trimming left V 5 bases short and J 4 bases short, with 23 bases between. The CDR3 consists of 17 residues. The chain's CDR3 is CASSKDLQNRKTYGYTF. In DNA, the CDR3 is TGCGCCAGCAGCAAGGATCTCCAGAACCGAAAGACCTATGGCTACACCTTC.